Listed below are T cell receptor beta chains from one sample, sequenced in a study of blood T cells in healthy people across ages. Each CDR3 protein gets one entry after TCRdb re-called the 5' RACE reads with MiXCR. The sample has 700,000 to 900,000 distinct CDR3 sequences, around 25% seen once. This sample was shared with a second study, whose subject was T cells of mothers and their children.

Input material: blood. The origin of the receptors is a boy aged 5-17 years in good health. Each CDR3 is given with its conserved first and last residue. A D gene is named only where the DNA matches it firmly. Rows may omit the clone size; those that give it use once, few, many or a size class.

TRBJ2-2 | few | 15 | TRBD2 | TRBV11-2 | CASRLSGGRTGELFF | TGTGCCAGCAGGCTTAGCGGGGGTCGAACCGGGGAGCTGTTTTTT
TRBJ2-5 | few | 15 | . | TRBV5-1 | CASSRGSGRSETQYF | TGCGCCAGCAGCCGAGGATCGGGGCGGTCAGAGACCCAGTACTTC
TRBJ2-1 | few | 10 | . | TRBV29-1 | CSATVNEQFF | TGCAGCGCGACAGTCAATGAGCAGTTCTTC
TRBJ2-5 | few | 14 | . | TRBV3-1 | CASSQVEVGETQYF | TGTGCCAGCAGCCAAGTTGAAGTGGGGGAGACCCAGTACTTC
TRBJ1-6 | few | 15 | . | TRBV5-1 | CASSLGGSAGSPLHF | TGCGCCAGCAGCTTGGGGGGGTCCGCGGGTTCACCCCTCCACTTT
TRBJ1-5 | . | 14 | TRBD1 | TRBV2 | CASSATGHNQPQHF | TGTGCCAGCAGTGCGACAGGGCACAATCAGCCCCAGCATTTT
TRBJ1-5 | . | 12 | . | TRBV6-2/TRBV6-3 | CASRAAGQPQHF | TGTGCCAGCAGAGCTGCGGGGCAGCCCCAGCATTTT
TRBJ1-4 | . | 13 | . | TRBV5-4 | CASSTNTGEKLFF | TGTGCTAGCAGCACAAACACAGGCGAAAAACTGTTTTTT
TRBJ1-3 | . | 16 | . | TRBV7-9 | CASSLVSGTRGNTIYF | TGTGCCAGCAGCTTAGTATCCGGGACGCGCGGAAACACCATATATTTT
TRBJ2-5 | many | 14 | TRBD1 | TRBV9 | CASSETGEQETQYF | TGTGCCAGCAGCGAGACAGGGGAGCAAGAGACCCAGTACTTC
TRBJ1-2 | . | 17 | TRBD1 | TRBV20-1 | CSARALHYDRVHYGYTF | TGCAGTGCTAGAGCCTTACACTATGACAGGGTCCACTATGGCTACACCTTC